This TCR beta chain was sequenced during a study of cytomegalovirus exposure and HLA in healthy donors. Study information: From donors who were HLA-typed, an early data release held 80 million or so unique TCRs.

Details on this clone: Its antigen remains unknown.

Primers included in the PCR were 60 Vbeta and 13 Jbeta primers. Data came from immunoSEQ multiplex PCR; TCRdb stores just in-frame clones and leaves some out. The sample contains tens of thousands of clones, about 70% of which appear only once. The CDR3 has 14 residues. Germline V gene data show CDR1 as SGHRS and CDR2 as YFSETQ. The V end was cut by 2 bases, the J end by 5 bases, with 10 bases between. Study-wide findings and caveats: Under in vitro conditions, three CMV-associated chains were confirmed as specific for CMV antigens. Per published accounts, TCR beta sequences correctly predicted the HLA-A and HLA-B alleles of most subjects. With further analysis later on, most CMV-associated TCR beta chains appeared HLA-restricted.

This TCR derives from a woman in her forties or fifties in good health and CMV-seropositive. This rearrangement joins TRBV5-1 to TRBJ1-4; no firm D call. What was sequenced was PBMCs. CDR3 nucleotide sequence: TGCGCCAGCAGCTTAACTCGGCGGAATGAAAAACTGTTTTTT. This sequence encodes CASSLTRRNEKLFF.